This TCR beta chain was recovered during a study of blood T cell repertoires in COVID-19. As for the study in general: From the United States, Italy and Spain came samples of acute and convalescent COVID-19.

This clone was observed a single time. Profiled with immunoSEQ multiplex PCR; TCRdb holds only in-frame clones, not every one. The top ten hold approximately 6% of the sample, which has some 39,000 clones, 90% to 95% seen once. The clonotype comes from a human donor in a cohort sampled during active COVID-19. Source material: peripheral blood.

CDR3 protein: CASSLLSGYNEQFF. CDR3 sequence (DNA): TGTGCCAGCAGCTTATTGAGCGGATACAATGAGCAGTTCTTC. The J gene is TRBJ2-1, the V gene TRBV7-2, with D possibly TRBD2 on 5 matching bases. This CDR3 region has 14 residues. With 2 bases removed from V and 4 bases from J, the gap between germline ends came to 9 bases. The germline V gene encodes CDR1 SGHTA and CDR2 FQGNSA. Looking up the rest from reference TRBV7-2 and TRBJ2-1 gives the full variable domain: GAGVSQSPSNKVTEKGKDVELRCDPISGHTALYWYRQSLGQGLEFLIYFQGNSAPDKSGLPSDRFSAERTGGSVSTLTIQRTQQEDSAVYLCASSLLSGYNEQFFGPGTRLTVL.